The clone carrying this T cell receptor beta chain was detected only a few times. The data derive from a study of blood T cell repertoires in COVID-19. Turning to the study itself: Sites in the United States, Italy and Spain provided acute and convalescent COVID-19 samples. T cells, B-cell-depleted T cells, or PBMCs provided the cDNA or gDNA that served as material.

Authors' methods: How many nucleated cells were present was estimated from reference gene primer amplification. Produced via immunoSEQ multiplex PCR; TCRdb's table is partial and in-frame only. The DNA gave D and trimming, while V, J and clone size come from that table. In the table there are 68,000 or so clones, under 85% of which are singletons. Trimming took 1 base from V and 0 from J, leaving 10 bases between them. CDR1 SEHNR and CDR2 FQNEAQ come from the germline V gene (reference sequence). This CDR3 comprises 15 residues. The source material was peripheral blood. The clonotype comes from a woman aged 50 to 65 with acute or convalescent COVID-19. V is TRBV7-9 and J is TRBJ2-7; D not resolved. For the CDR3, the DNA is TGTGCCAGCAGCTTAGTAGTAGGCGGCTCCTACGAGCAGTACTTC. Its protein product is CASSLVVGGSYEQYF.